This T cell receptor (beta chain) stems from a study of blood T cell repertoires in COVID-19. The wider study: From the United States, Italy and Spain came samples of acute and convalescent COVID-19. From T cells, B-cell-depleted T cells, or PBMCs came the material, which was cDNA or gDNA.

This clone was observed once. V was pared by 5 bases and J by 5 bases, with 11 bases of the junction left unmatched. Germline lookup yields CDR1 SGHNT and CDR2 YYREEE (reference sequence). The CDR3 consists of 15 residues. In the study's own analysis: Reference gene primer amplification gave estimated nucleated cell counts. TCRdb's table, derived via immunoSEQ multiplex PCR, lists solely in-frame clones and lacks some. The D gene and trimming were derived from the DNA, and the V and J assignments and clone size from that table. Of about 140,000 clones listed, under 90% are singletons. This sequence originates from a human donor in a cohort sampled during active COVID-19. V gene TRBV5-4 combines with J gene TRBJ2-7; TRBD1 matches at 9 bases. The specimen was peripheral blood. The CDR3 sequence is CASSMMTGGIDEQYF. As DNA, the CDR3 is TGTGCCAGCAGTATGATGACAGGGGGTATCGACGAGCAGTACTTC.